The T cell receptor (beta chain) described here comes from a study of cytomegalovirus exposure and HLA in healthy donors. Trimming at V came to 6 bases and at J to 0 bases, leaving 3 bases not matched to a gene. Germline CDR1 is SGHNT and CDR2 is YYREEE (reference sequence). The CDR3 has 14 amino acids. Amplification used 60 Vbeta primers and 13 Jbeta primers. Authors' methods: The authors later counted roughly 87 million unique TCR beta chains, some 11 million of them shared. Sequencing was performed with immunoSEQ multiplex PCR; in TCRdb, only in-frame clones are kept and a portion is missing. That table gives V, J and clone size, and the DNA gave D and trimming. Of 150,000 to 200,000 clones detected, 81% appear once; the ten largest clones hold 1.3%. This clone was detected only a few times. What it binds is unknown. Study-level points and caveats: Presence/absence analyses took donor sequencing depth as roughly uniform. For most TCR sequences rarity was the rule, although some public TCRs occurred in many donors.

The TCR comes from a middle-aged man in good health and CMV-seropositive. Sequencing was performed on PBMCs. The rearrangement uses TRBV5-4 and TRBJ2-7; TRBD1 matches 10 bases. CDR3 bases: TGTGCCAGCACCGACAGGGGGCTCTCCTACGAGCAGTACTTC. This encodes CASTDRGLSYEQYF.